A selection of T cell receptor beta chains follows, all from one sample in a study of monozygotic twins with inflammatory bowel disease. TCRdb reprocessed the 5' RACE reads; each CDR3 protein has one entry and no DNA is given. The listing records fewer than 450,000 distinct CDR3 sequences. The sequencing input was blood. These receptors were taken from a human donor with ulcerative colitis or Crohn's disease, or a healthy co-twin of an affected twin (not recorded which). Each CDR3 is given with its conserved first and last residue.

TRBV7-8	TRBJ2-7	CASSYRDRGYEQYF
TRBV5-1	TRBJ2-3	CASSLEGLAGLRDTQYF
TRBV27	TRBJ2-7	CASSLLTAPYEQYF
TRBV19	TRBJ1-1	CASSPLVDTEAFF
TRBV24-1	TRBJ2-2	CATSEAGTSGGELFF
TRBV5-1	TRBJ2-1	CASSLVSGPPNNEQFF
TRBV29-1	TRBJ2-7	CSVDLMGQSEQYF
TRBV7-2	TRBJ1-6	CASSLSGSKNSPLHF
TRBV29-1	TRBJ1-3	CSVEDRWRTDRRGNTIYF
TRBV6-5	TRBJ2-3	CASSYSKDSYTDTQYF
TRBV10-3	TRBJ2-7	CAISSTKQQAAYEQYF
TRBV2	TRBJ1-6	CASSTNSPLHF
TRBV27	TRBJ2-1	CASSPRGADNEQFF
TRBV5-4	TRBJ1-5	CASSSDGGPQHF
TRBV29-1	TRBJ2-1	CSGYRQGLGYNEQFF
TRBV5-5	TRBJ1-6	CASSLGQASSYNSPLHF
TRBV12-3/TRBV12-4	TRBJ2-1	CASSLGAGTGVNEQFF